This record covers a single T cell receptor (beta chain). Method: immunoSEQ multiplex PCR; TCRdb's copy keeps in-frame clones and lacks some. The sample consists of around 70,000 clones, 86% of them appearing once. This record belongs to a study of T cell responses to AZD1222 COVID-19 vaccine. The CDR3 is 15 residues long. Germline V gives CDR1 PRHDT, CDR2 FYEKMQ (reference sequence). Between the trimmed V and J ends, which lost 9 bases and 0 bases, there was a span of 18 bases. This TCR was recovered from an adult in good health. The chain links TRBV13 to TRBJ2-7; D is unresolved. Specimen: peripheral blood, collected on day 0 of AZD1222 vaccination. Written as DNA, the CDR3 is TGTGCCAGATTGGACCACGAAAGGCCCTCCTACGAGCAGTACTTC. Protein sequence: CARLDHERPSYEQYF.